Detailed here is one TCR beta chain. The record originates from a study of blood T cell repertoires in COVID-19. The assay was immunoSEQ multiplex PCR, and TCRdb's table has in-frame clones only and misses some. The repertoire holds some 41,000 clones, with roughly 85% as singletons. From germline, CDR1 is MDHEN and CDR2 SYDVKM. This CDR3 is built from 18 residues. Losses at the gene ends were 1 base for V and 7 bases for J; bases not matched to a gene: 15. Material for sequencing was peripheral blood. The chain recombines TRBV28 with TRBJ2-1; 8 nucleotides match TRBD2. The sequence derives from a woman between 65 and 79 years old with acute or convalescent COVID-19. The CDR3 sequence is CASSLLIGGGYSRNEQFF. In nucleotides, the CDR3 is TGTGCCAGCAGTTTATTGATCGGGGGGGGATATTCTAGAAATGAGCAGTTCTTC.